This TCR beta chain was sequenced for a study of T cell changes during pregnancy in multiple sclerosis (dated by TCRdb to between 2017 and 2020). A note on the overall study: The study looked at changes in the T cell repertoire across pregnancy in women with multiple sclerosis.

Library prep was done by the immunoSEQ multiplex PCR assay. TCRdb mirrors the immuneACCESS table, restricted to in-frame sequences. Some clones are absent from its copies; in checked studies, under half trace to an unresolved V gene, and the reason for the others is unknown. For this sample the table gives more than 55,000 clones, of which about 95% were detected only once. Under 3% of the sample lies in the top ten. In regard to this clone: Its antigen specificity is not known. No much larger clone is present one base from it, and per-base qualities are unavailable.

Based on the germline V gene, the CDR1 and CDR2 sequences are MDHEN and SYDVKM. From cysteine to phenylalanine, the CDR3 is 15 amino acids long. Left in the record is the CDR3 DNA by itself, 45 bases read in frame from the first base. V and J lose 2 bases and 8 bases, and a span of 15 bases separates them. The material was CD8+ T cells from peripheral blood mononuclear cells, obtained after pregnancy. The sequence derives from a female donor with multiple sclerosis, enrolled in a pregnancy study. The chain couples TRBV28 to TRBJ1-4, with TRBD1 tentatively as D gene (6 bases match). This receptor has the CDR3 CASSLASGAGEKLFF. The nucleotides are TGTGCCAGCAGTTTAGCCTCAGGGGCAGGGGAAAAACTGTTTTTT.